This TCR beta chain was found in a study of lymphopenia after photon versus proton radiotherapy. With regard to this clone: Its matching antigen is unknown.

Whole-study results and caveats: After lymphocyte nadir, photon-treated repertoires showed oligoclonal expansion, especially CD8+ Temra. Relative stability marked proton patients; photon patients lost diversity and naive cells. In patients who died, overall survival fell as post-nadir TCR diversity dropped more. Better survival with proton therapy was suggested as possible, not demonstrated.

Assay: immunoSEQ multiplex PCR; the TCRdb copy retains only in-frame clones and omits some. The repertoire holds some 17,000 clones, with 80% to 90% as singletons. The TCR sequence derives from a man aged 65 to 79 with pancreatic cancer. The material sequenced was peripheral blood, taken from a patient treated with proton-based radiotherapy.

The CDR3 DNA follows: TGTGCCAGTAGTAACCCGGGACAGGGAGACGAAAAACTGTTTTTT. Translated: CASSNPGQGDEKLFF. The rearrangement joins TRBV19 to TRBJ1-4; 9 positions agree with TRBD1. The CDR3 length is 15 residues. Germline values: CDR1 LNHDA, CDR2 SQIVND (reference sequence). With 4 bases clipped from V and 8 bases from J, the junction kept 8 bases outside the gene matches.